A selection of T cell receptor beta chains follows, all from one sample in a study of T-cell reconstitution after alpha-beta-depleted transplantation in children. TCRdb reprocessed the PCR reads with MiXCR, giving one entry per CDR3 protein. This table has more than 500,000 distinct CDR3 sequences, 11% appearing once. The sequencing used PBMCs, mostly from graft donor cells, collected 180 days after TCRalphabeta/CD19-depleted stem cell transplant. The receptors originated from a female patient aged 2-9 years who had a stem cell transplant for aplastic anemia, so the T cells may come from the graft donor. Both conserved end residues are part of each CDR3. D genes are given only for firm matches.

v_gene | d_gene | CDR3aa
TRBV13 | NA | CASSHRDLSRGYTF
TRBV12-3/TRBV12-4 | NA | CASTPWGGRRNEQFF
TRBV7-2 | NA | CASSLSANSNQPQHF
TRBV18 | NA | CASSLIAESTDTQYF
TRBV29-1 | TRBD1 | CSDGTGTGYGYTF
TRBV7-2 | TRBD1 | CASSWSTGGATGELFF
TRBV4-2 | NA | CASSQDRTEDEQYF
TRBV4-3 | NA | CASSQATQNSPLHF
TRBV28 | NA | CASSLSPKGGGGTDTQYF
TRBV15 | NA | CATSKSRTNTEAFF
TRBV12-3/TRBV12-4 | NA | CASSLSSVNTGELFF
TRBV6-1 | TRBD1 | CASRPGGLGTEAFF
TRBV2 | TRBD2 | CASIGGGTSGSGSYNEQFF
TRBV12-3/TRBV12-4 | NA | CASSLSRVINEQFF
TRBV20-1 | NA | CSASGDRLNTEAFF
TRBV28 | NA | CASSRDRSPGELFF
TRBV7-8 | TRBD1 | CASGTGGHTGELFF
TRBV5-1 | NA | CASSAISQETQYF
TRBV6-5 | NA | CASRSTGNTEAFF
TRBV3-1 | NA | CASSQTRALMNTQYF
TRBV7-9 | TRBD1 | CASSPRQGERGANVLTF
TRBV2 | NA | CASSDDPNEQYF